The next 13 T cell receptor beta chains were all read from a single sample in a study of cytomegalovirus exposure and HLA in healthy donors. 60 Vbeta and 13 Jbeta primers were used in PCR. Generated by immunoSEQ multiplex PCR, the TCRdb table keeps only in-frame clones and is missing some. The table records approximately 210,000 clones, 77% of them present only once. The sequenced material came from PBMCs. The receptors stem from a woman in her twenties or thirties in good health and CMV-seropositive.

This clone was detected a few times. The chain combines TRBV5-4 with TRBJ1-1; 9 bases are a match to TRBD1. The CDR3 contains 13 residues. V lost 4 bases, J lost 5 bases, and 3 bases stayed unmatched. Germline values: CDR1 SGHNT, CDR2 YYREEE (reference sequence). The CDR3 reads CASSQTGGTEAFF. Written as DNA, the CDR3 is TGTGCCAGCAGCCAGACAGGGGGTACTGAAGCTTTCTTT.

As DNA, the CDR3 is TGTGCCAGTAGTGCAGGACAGGGCTCCTACGAGCAGTACTTC. It yields the protein CASSAGQGSYEQYF. This sequence joins TRBV19 and TRBJ2-7, with 8 positions matching TRBD1. The CDR3 consists of 14 residues. The V gene end was trimmed by 5 bases and the J gene end by 0 bases; junction bases not matched to a gene: 3. The germline gives CDR1 LNHDA, CDR2 SQIVND (reference sequence).

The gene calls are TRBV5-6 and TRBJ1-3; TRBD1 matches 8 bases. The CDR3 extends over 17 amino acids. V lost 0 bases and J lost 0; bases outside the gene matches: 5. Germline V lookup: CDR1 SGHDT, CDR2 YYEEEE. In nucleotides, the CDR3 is TGTGCCAGCAGCTTGGGGGCAGGGGGCACCTCTGGAAACACCATATATTTT. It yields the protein CASSLGAGGTSGNTIYF.

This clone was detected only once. The CDR3 DNA reads TGTGCCAGCAGCCCTGGTAAGGGACAGGGGGCTGGTGGCTACACCTTC. It is translated as CASSPGKGQGAGGYTF. The rearrangement uses TRBV27 and TRBJ1-2, with 12 positions matching TRBD1. Germline CDR1 is MNHEY and CDR2 is SMNVEV (reference sequence). With 6 bases clipped from V and 7 bases from J, the junction kept 12 bases outside the gene matches. This CDR3 spans 16 amino acids.

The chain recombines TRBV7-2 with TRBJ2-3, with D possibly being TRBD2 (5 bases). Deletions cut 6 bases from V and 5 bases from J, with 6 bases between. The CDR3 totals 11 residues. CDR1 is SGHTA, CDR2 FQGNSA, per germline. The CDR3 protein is CASREVDTQYF. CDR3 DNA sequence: TGTGCCAGCAGGGAGGTAGATACGCAGTATTTT.

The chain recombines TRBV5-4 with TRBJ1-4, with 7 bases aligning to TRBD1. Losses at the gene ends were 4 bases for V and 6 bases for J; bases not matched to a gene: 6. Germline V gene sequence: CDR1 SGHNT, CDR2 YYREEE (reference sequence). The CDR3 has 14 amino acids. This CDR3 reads CASSLRGSHEKLFF. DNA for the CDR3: TGTGCCAGCAGCCTCAGGGGGAGTCATGAAAAACTGTTTTTT.

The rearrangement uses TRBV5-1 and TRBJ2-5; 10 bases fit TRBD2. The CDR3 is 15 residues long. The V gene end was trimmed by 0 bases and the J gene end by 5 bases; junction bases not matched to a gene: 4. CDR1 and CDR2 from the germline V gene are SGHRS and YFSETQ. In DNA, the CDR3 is TGCGCCAGCAGCTTGGTGGCTAGCGGGGGCGAGACCCAGTACTTC. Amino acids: CASSLVASGGETQYF.

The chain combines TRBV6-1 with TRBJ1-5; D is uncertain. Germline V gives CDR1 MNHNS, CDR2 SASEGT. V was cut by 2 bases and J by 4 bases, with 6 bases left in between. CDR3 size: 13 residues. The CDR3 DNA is TGTGCCAGCAGTGAATCGGGGAATCAGCCCCAGCATTTT. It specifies CASSESGNQPQHF.

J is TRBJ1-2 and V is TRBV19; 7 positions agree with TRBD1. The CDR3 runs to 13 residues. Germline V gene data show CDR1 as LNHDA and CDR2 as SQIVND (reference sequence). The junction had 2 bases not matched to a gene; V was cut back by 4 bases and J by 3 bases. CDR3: CASSTTGYYGYTF. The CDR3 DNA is TGTGCCAGTAGTACGACAGGGTACTATGGCTACACCTTC.

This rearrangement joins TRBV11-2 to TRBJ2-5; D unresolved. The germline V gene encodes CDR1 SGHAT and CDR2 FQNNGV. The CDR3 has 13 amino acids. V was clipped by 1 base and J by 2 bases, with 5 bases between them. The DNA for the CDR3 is TGTGCCAGCAGCTTAGGACTTCAAGAGACCCAGTACTTC. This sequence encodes CASSLGLQETQYF.

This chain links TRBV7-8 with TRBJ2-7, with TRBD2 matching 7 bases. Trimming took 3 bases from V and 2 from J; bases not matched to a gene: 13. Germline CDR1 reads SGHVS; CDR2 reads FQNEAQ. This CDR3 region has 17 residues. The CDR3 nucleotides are TGTGCCAGCAGCTTTAGGGCCCTCGCTGGGACTACCTACGAGCAGTACTTC. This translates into CASSFRALAGTTYEQYF.

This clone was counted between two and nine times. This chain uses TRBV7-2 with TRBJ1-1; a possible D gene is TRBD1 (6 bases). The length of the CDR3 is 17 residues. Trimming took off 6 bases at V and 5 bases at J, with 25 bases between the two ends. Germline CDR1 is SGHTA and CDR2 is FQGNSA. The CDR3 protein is CASSLLRDTRSVTEAFF. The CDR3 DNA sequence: TGTGCCAGCAGTCTACTCCGGGACACGCGGTCGGTGACTGAAGCTTTCTTT.

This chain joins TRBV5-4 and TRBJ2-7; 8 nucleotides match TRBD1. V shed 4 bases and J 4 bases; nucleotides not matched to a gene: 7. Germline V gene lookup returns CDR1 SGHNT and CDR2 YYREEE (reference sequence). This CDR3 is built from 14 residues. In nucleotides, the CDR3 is TGTGCCAGCAGCCCCGGACAGGGTCGTTACGAGCAGTACTTC. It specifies CASSPGQGRYEQYF.